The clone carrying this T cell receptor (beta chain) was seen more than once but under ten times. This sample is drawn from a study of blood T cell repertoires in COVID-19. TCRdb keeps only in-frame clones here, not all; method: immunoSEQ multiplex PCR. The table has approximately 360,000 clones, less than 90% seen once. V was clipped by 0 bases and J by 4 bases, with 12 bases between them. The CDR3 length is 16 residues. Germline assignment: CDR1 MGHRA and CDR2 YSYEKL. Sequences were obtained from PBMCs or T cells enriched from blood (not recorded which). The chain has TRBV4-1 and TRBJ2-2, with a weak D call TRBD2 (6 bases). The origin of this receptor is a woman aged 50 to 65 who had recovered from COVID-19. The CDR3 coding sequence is TGCGCCAGCAGCCAAGAAGGAGGAGCGGGCACCGGGGAGCTGTTTTTT. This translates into CASSQEGGAGTGELFF.